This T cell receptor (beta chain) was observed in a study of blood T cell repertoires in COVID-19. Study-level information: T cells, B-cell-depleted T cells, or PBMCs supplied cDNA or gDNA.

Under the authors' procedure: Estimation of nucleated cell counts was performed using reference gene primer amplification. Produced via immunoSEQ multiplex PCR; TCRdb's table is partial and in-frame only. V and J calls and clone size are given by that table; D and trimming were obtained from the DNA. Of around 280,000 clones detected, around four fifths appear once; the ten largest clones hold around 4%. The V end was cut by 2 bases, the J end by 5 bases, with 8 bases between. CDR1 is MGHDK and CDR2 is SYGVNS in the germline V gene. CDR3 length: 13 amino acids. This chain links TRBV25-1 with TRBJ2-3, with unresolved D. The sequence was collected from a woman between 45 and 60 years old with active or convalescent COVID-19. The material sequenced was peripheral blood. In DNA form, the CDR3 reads TGTGCCAGCAGTGAACGACGAGGAGATACGCAGTATTTT. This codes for CASSERRGDTQYF. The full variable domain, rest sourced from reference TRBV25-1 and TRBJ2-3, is EADIYQTPRYLVIGTGKKITLECSQTMGHDKMYWYQQDPGMELHLIHYSYGVNSTEKGDLSSESTVSRIRTEHFPLTLESARPSHTSQYLCASSERRGDTQYFGPGTRLTVL.